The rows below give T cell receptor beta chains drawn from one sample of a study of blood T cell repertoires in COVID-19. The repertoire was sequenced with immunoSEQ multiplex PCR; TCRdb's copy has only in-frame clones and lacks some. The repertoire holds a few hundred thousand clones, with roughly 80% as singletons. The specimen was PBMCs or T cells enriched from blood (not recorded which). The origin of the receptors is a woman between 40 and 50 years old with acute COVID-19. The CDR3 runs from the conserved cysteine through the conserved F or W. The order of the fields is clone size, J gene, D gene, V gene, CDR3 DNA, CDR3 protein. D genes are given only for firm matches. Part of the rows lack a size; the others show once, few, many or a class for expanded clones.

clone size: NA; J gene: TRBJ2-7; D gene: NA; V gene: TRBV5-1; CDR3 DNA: TGCGCCAGCAGCTCTGGTCGGTCTAACTCCTACGAGCAGTACTTC; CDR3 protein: CASSSGRSNSYEQYF
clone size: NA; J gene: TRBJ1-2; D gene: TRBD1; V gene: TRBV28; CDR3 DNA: TGTGCCAGCAGTCCGGCCGGGACAGGGGCCATCGTCAACTATGGCTACACCTTC; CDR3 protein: CASSPAGTGAIVNYGYTF
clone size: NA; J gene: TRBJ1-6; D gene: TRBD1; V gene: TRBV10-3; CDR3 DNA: TGTGCCATCAGACCGGGACAGACTAATTCACCCCTCCACTTT; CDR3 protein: CAIRPGQTNSPLHF
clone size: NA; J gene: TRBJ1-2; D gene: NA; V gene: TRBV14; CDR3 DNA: TGTGCCAGCAGCCAGTACAAGGGGGGGGGTACTGGCTACACCTTC; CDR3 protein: CASSQYKGGGTGYTF
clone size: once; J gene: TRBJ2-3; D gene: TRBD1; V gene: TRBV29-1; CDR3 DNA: TGCAGCGTCCGGGACAGAAGCACAGATACGCAGTATTTT; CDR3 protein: CSVRDRSTDTQYF
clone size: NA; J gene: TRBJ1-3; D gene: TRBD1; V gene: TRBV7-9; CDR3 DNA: TGTGCCAGCAGCCTAATGGGACAGGGGAGGGGAAACACCATATATTTT; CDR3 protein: CASSLMGQGRGNTIYF
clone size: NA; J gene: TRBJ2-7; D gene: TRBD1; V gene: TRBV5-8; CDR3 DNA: TGTGCCAGCAGGGGACAGGGGGCCCATACCTACGAGCAGTACTTC; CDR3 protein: CASRGQGAHTYEQYF
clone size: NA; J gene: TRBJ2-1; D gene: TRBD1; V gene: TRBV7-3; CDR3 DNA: TGTGCCAGCAGTCAAACAGGGGGGACTTACAATGAGCAGTTCTTC; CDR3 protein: CASSQTGGTYNEQFF
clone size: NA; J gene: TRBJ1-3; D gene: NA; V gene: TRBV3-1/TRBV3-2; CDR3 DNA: TGTGCCAGCAGCCTACCCTCGGTGGCACAGGCGGGAAACACCATATATTTT; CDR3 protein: CASSLPSVAQAGNTIYF
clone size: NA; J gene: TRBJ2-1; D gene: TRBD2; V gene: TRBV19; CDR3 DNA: TGTGCCAGTAGTATGATGCTAGCGGGATACAATGAGCAGTTCTTC; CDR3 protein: CASSMMLAGYNEQFF
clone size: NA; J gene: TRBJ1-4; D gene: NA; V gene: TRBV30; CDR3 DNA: TGTGCCTGGAGTGTTATTAAGGGAGGAAAACTGTTTTTT; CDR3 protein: CAWSVIKGGKLFF
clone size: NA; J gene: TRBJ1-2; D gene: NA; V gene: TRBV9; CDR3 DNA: TGTGCCAGCAGCCCTCGGGACTCCTATGGCTACACCTTC; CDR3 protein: CASSPRDSYGYTF
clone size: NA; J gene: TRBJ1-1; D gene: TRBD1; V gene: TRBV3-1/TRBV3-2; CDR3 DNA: TGTGCCAGCAGCCAAGCCGGGACAGGTGAAGCTTTCTTT; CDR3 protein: CASSQAGTGEAFF
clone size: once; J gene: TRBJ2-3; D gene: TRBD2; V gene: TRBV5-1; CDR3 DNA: TGCGCCAGCAGCTTGAACGGGAGGGCAACAGATACGCAGTATTTT; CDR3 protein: CASSLNGRATDTQYF
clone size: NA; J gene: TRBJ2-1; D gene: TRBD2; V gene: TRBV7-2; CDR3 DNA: TGTGCCAGCAGCCGGACTAGCGGGGGGGCGAGGTTCTTC; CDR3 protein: CASSRTSGGARFF
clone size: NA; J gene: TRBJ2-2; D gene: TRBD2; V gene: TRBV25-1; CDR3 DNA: TGTGCCAGCAACGGGGGGTCTGGGGAGCTGTTTTTT; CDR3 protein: CASNGGSGELFF